This T cell receptor (beta chain) was recorded in a study of blood T cell repertoires in COVID-19. About the research overall: Sites in the United States, Italy and Spain provided acute and convalescent COVID-19 samples. Sources were T cells, B-cell-depleted T cells, or PBMCs; the material itself was cDNA or gDNA.

Germline loops: CDR1 SGHRS, CDR2 YFSETQ. The ends lost 4 bases at V and 4 bases at J; junction bases unmatched: 15. The CDR3 runs to 19 residues. Using immunoSEQ multiplex PCR, the repertoire was profiled, and TCRdb retains in-frame clones only, with some absent. Among about 110,000 clones listed, around 83% were seen once. The J gene is TRBJ2-5, the V gene TRBV5-1; TRBD2 matches 14 bases. This TCR came from a man between 65 and 80 years old with acute or convalescent COVID-19. Sequences were obtained from peripheral blood. In DNA, the CDR3 is TGCGCCAGCAGCACATGGGGACTAGCGGGGGCATGGGATGCAGAGACCCAGTACTTC. Residues: CASSTWGLAGAWDAETQYF.